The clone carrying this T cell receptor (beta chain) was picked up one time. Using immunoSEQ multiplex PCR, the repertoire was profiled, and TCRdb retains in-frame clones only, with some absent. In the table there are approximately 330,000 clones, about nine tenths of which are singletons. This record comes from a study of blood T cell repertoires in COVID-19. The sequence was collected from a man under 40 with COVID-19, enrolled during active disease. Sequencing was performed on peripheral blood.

The CDR3 here is CATSRVRGPYNEQFF. DNA for the CDR3: TGTGCCACCAGCAGAGTTAGGGGCCCCTACAATGAGCAGTTCTTC. The chain joins TRBV15 to TRBJ2-1; perhaps TRBD1 as D (5 bases). The germline CDR1 and CDR2 sequences are LNHNV and YYDKDF (reference sequence). Trimming pared 1 base from V and 2 bases from J, leaving 9 bases between. The CDR3 spans 15 residues.